Ten or more counts support the clone carrying this TCR beta chain. The antigen is undetermined. The sample is drawn from a study of regulatory T cells in long-lasting Graves disease. Libraries of TCR beta came from iRepertoire HTBI primers plus Arm-PCR of CDR3 regions. A single record per CDR3 protein comes from TCRdb applying MiXCR to the multiplex PCR reads. Among a few hundred thousand distinct CDR3 sequences listed, around an eighth were seen once. The time point is: newly diagnosed GD, antithyroid drugs for less than 3 months. Isolated PBMC RNA provided the starting material for the TCR library. Trimming shortened V by 5 bases and J by 0 bases, and 11 bases separated the two germline ends. The CDR3 is 14 residues long. The study's findings and limits: Persistent patients had more shared public clonotypes (about 2,700) than new patients (about 870).

Separately, the same data were catalogued under a study of T cells in Graves' hyperthyroidism and ophthalmopathy. That report notes: During a first-round RT-PCR of the TCR CDR3, the HTBI primer set was used.

The sample in question was peripheral blood mononuclear cells (PBMCs), obtained at new diagnosis, from a patient treated with antithyroid drugs. The genes are TRBV12-3 or TRBV12-4 and TRBJ2-7; D gene unclear. The receptor's source is a man aged 25-45 years with Graves disease. The CDR3 DNA follows: TGTGCCAGCAGTAAACCGATCCGCTCCTACGAGCAGTACTTC. This translates into CASSKPIRSYEQYF.